A selection of T cell receptor beta chains follows, all from one sample in a study of T cells in Graves' hyperthyroidism and ophthalmopathy. One entry per CDR3 protein, called by TCRdb with MiXCR from the multiplex PCR reads. The sample has fewer than 800,000 distinct CDR3 sequences; roughly 15% are singletons. Material: blood. These receptors were obtained from a man in his late teens or twenties with Graves' hyperthyroidism. Each CDR3 is given with its conserved first and last residue. Each record gives: D gene, clone size, J gene, V gene, CDR3 DNA, CDR3 protein. D genes are given only for firm matches. Clone size appears in some rows only: once, few, many, or a class for an expanded clone.

.,.,TRBJ2-3,TRBV5-1,TGCGCCAGCAGCCTGGGGGGGACAGCCCAGGCAGATACGCAGTATTTT,CASSLGGTAQADTQYF
TRBD1,.,TRBJ1-2,TRBV30,TGTGCCTGGAGTGTAGGGGCCACAGGGGACTATGGCTACACCTTC,CAWSVGATGDYGYTF
.,many,TRBJ1-2,TRBV30,TGTGCCTGGAGGGCATCGTTGAATATAAACTATGGCTACACCTTC,CAWRASLNINYGYTF
.,few,TRBJ2-5,TRBV12-3/TRBV12-4,TGTGCCAGCAGGGACCCTCGTAGAAAGACCCAGTACTTC,CASRDPRRKTQYF
TRBD1,many,TRBJ2-7,TRBV28,TGTGCCAGCGAGAAGGACAGGACCTACGAGCAGTACTTC,CASEKDRTYEQYF
TRBD2,many,TRBJ2-1,TRBV28,TGTGCCAGCAGTTCCGCGACTAGCGGGAGTCCCCACAATGAGCAGTTCTTC,CASSSATSGSPHNEQFF
.,few,TRBJ2-1,TRBV5-1,TGCGCCAGCAGCTTTGCCGCCGGGGGACGCAGCTCCTACAATGAGCAGTTCTTC,CASSFAAGGRSSYNEQFF
.,few,TRBJ2-1,TRBV12-3/TRBV12-4,TGTGCCAGCAAATCAGCCGGTTACTCCTACAATGAGCAGTTCTTC,CASKSAGYSYNEQFF
.,few,TRBJ1-4,TRBV27,TGTGCCAGCAGTTTAACACGTAGAGAAAAACTGTTTTTT,CASSLTRREKLFF
.,few,TRBJ2-1,TRBV4-3,TGCGCCAGCAGCCAAGTACCTGGGGGCAATGAGCAGTTCTTC,CASSQVPGGNEQFF
.,.,TRBJ1-1,TRBV11-3,TGTGCCAGCAGCTTATCTGTAGATGGGACTGAAGCTTTCTTT,CASSLSVDGTEAFF
TRBD2,.,TRBJ2-7,TRBV6-1,TGTGCCAGCAGCTCAATAGCGGGAGGACGCAACAAGCAGTACTTC,CASSSIAGGRNKQYF
.,.,TRBJ2-7,TRBV28,TGTGCCACCCGTTCAGGTCCAGCCTACGAGCAGTACTTC,CATRSGPAYEQYF
TRBD2,few,TRBJ2-3,TRBV9,TGTGCCAGCAGCGTAGCGGGAGGGAAAACAGATACGCAGTATTTT,CASSVAGGKTDTQYF
TRBD2,.,TRBJ2-7,TRBV2,TGTGCCAGCAGAGATCCCGGGACTAGCGGGAAAGGGTACGAGCAGTACTTC,CASRDPGTSGKGYEQYF
.,few,TRBJ2-2,TRBV27,TGTGCCAGCAGTTTAGGGGGGACCGCGAACACCGGGGAGCTGTTTTTT,CASSLGGTANTGELFF
TRBD2,few,TRBJ2-1,TRBV25-1,TGTGCCAGCAGTGAACGGCTAGCGGGAGGGGACAATGAGCAGTTCTTC,CASSERLAGGDNEQFF
.,.,TRBJ2-5,TRBV4-1,TGCGCCAGCAGCCGTATTTCATTGACGGAGACCCAGTACTTC,CASSRISLTETQYF
.,.,TRBJ2-7,TRBV4-1,TGCGCCAGCAGCCCGTCAAGGGGGTCAGTCTACGAGCAGTACTTC,CASSPSRGSVYEQYF
TRBD2,few,TRBJ2-5,TRBV19,TGTGCCAGTAGTATTAATCGGGGGACTAGCGGGAGAGAAGAGACCCAGTACTTC,CASSINRGTSGREETQYF
.,few,TRBJ2-7,TRBV4-1,TGCGCCAGCAGCCTCGGGGCAACGGACGAGCAGTACTTC,CASSLGATDEQYF
TRBD2,few,TRBJ2-3,TRBV19,TGTGCCAGTAGTCCCCTAACGGGACTAGCGGCCCTACGGGGCACAGATACGCAGTATTTT,CASSPLTGLAALRGTDTQYF
.,.,TRBJ1-2,TRBV29-1,TGCAGCGTTTATGACGGCCCCCGTTTGTGCACCTTC,CSVYDGPRLCTF
.,.,TRBJ2-1,TRBV7-3,TGTGCCAGCTCGACAGGCAACTCCTACAATGAGCAGTTCTTC,CASSTGNSYNEQFF
TRBD2,.,TRBJ2-3,TRBV6-1,TGTGCCAGCAGGGCCCTAGCGGGAGCGGAAGATACGCAGTATTTT,CASRALAGAEDTQYF
.,few,TRBJ2-7,TRBV3-1,TGTGCCAGCACCAGACAACCCGGGGCCTACGAGCAGTACTTC,CASTRQPGAYEQYF
.,few,TRBJ1-2,TRBV7-3,TGTGCCAGCAGCCTTCTCCCGGTCACAGCCTCCCCTTCCGCCTATGGCTACACCTTC,CASSLLPVTASPSAYGYTF
.,many,TRBJ2-3,TRBV12-3/TRBV12-4,TGTGCCAGCAGCCCCATCCGGCAATCCTTATTCAGGGATACGCAGTATTTT,CASSPIRQSLFRDTQYF
.,.,TRBJ1-3,TRBV29-1,TGCAGCGTTGTTGCGCTCCATGGAAACACCATATATTTT,CSVVALHGNTIYF
TRBD1,once,TRBJ2-3,TRBV12-3/TRBV12-4,TGTGCCAGCAGTTTACTGGGACAGGGGGCCCCAGATACGCAGTATTTT,CASSLLGQGAPDTQYF
.,many,TRBJ1-1,TRBV2,TGTGCCAGCAGTGAATCCGGTGGACAGTTATCGATGAACACTGAAGCTTTCTTT,CASSESGGQLSMNTEAFF
.,.,TRBJ1-5,TRBV6-5,TGTGCCAGCAGTTACAGGAACAATCAGCCCCAGCATTTT,CASSYRNNQPQHF
.,few,TRBJ1-3,TRBV2,TGTGCCAGCAGCGACAGGAGCTCTGGAAACACCATATATTTT,CASSDRSSGNTIYF
TRBD2,.,TRBJ2-3,TRBV10-3,TGTGCCATCAGTGACTCGGGAGGGCTCCCCACACACCATACGCAGTATTTT,CAISDSGGLPTHHTQYF
TRBD2,.,TRBJ2-1,TRBV28,TGTGCCAGCAGTTTACTTACTAGCGGGAGTGTCAATGAGCAGTTCTTC,CASSLLTSGSVNEQFF
.,.,TRBJ1-4,TRBV20-1,TGCAGTGCCGCCGACCAGGGTGAAAATGAAAAACTGTTTTTT,CSAADQGENEKLFF
TRBD2,many,TRBJ2-1,TRBV20-1,TGCAGTGCTAGAGCGGAGCAGCGGGGGGGCAATGAGCAGTTCTTC,CSARAEQRGGNEQFF
.,few,TRBJ2-4,TRBV4-3,TGCGCCAGCAGCCAGGGAAGGGGGGCCAAAAACATTCAGTACTTC,CASSQGRGAKNIQYF
TRBD2,.,TRBJ2-7,TRBV28,TGTGCCAGCAGTTTAAGGGGACTAGCGGGAGGTTCCTACGAGCAGTACTTC,CASSLRGLAGGSYEQYF
TRBD2,few,TRBJ2-7,TRBV7-9,TGTGCCAGCAGCCCAGGGACTAGCGGGATCGTATCCCCCGAGCAGTACTTC,CASSPGTSGIVSPEQYF
.,many,TRBJ2-5,TRBV2,TGTGCCAGCAGTGAAGGGTATTCCGGGGAGACCCAGTACTTC,CASSEGYSGETQYF
TRBD1,.,TRBJ1-2,TRBV2,TGTGCCAGCAGTGCGGACAGGGGGTCTGGCTACACCTTC,CASSADRGSGYTF
TRBD2,.,TRBJ2-2,TRBV19,TGTGCCGGGAGGACTAGCGGGAGTACCGGGGAGCTGTTTTTT,CAGRTSGSTGELFF
.,.,TRBJ2-2,TRBV27,TGTGCCAGCAGACCACGAGCCGGCTTTTTTGCCGGGGAGCTGTTTTTT,CASRPRAGFFAGELFF
TRBD2,.,TRBJ2-7,TRBV10-2,TGCGCCAGCAGTGCCGAACTAGCGGGAGTCGGGGAGCAGTACTTC,CASSAELAGVGEQYF
TRBD2,many,TRBJ2-5,TRBV15,TGTGCCACCAGCCGCCCGGGAGGAGGGGAGACCCAGTACTTC,CATSRPGGGETQYF
TRBD2,.,TRBJ2-2,TRBV29-1,TGCAGCGCCGGACCTATAGCGGGAGGGGCTAACACCGGGGAGCTGTTTTTT,CSAGPIAGGANTGELFF
.,few,TRBJ2-7,TRBV13,TGTGCCAGCGCTAGCCAAGGGGACAAACTCTACGAGCAGTACTTC,CASASQGDKLYEQYF
.,.,TRBJ2-7,TRBV6-2/TRBV6-3,TGTGCCAGCAGGTTCCGGGGTAACGAGCAGTACTTC,CASRFRGNEQYF
.,many,TRBJ2-1,TRBV28,TGTGCCAGCAGTCCTTCTGTTCCGAATGAGCAGTTCTTC,CASSPSVPNEQFF
.,.,TRBJ2-2,TRBV6-2/TRBV6-3,TGTGCCAGCAGTTACTCGACGCGGCCCTGGGGGGAGCTGTTTTTT,CASSYSTRPWGELFF
.,many,TRBJ2-3,TRBV12-3/TRBV12-4,TGTGCCAGCAGTTTTGAGAGTAGTAGCACAGATACGCAGTATTTT,CASSFESSSTDTQYF
.,few,TRBJ2-2,TRBV29-1,TGCAGCGTTGGGAGGGCAGGGGGTAACACCGGGGAGCTGTTTTTT,CSVGRAGGNTGELFF
.,few,TRBJ1-3,TRBV5-1,TGCGCCAGCAGCTTGGCGGGAACCCTGGGCGGAAACACCATATATTTT,CASSLAGTLGGNTIYF
.,.,TRBJ2-2,TRBV5-5,TGTGCCAGCTCCTTTCGGGGATCCCAAAACACCGGGGAGCTGTTTTTT,CASSFRGSQNTGELFF
.,.,TRBJ2-5,TRBV7-2,TGTGCCAGCAGCTTAGTATCGTCGAGGGGGGAGACCCAGTACTTC,CASSLVSSRGETQYF
.,few,TRBJ2-5,TRBV9,TGTGCCAGCTGGGCGGGCGCTTCAAGAGAGACCCAGTACTTC,CASWAGASRETQYF
.,.,TRBJ1-2,TRBV4-3,TGCGCCAGCAGCCCCAAGATAGGAACAGGGTGGAGCTATGGCTACACCTTC,CASSPKIGTGWSYGYTF
TRBD1,few,TRBJ1-5,TRBV29-1,TGCAGCGTAAAACAGGGGACTAATCAGCCCCAGCATTTT,CSVKQGTNQPQHF
.,many,TRBJ2-1,TRBV28,TGTGCCAGCGGGGTCCGGGGGTGGAGCTCCTACAATGAGCAGTTCTTC,CASGVRGWSSYNEQFF